The 2 T cell receptor beta chains below were found in one sample sequenced in a study of cytomegalovirus exposure and HLA in healthy donors. PCR employed 60 Vbeta and 13 Jbeta primers. Generated by immunoSEQ multiplex PCR, the TCRdb table keeps only in-frame clones and is missing some. The sample lists 110,000 or so clones, less than 80% occurring once. Sequencing was performed on PBMCs. The receptors stem from a woman between 40 and 50 years old in good health and CMV-seropositive.

The chain employs TRBV11-2 and TRBJ1-6; a weak D match, TRBD1 (6 bases). CDR1 and CDR2 (germline): SGHAT, FQNNGV. The CDR3 covers 13 residues. V lost 5 bases to trimming and J lost 13 bases, with 15 bases between them. The CDR3 coding sequence is TGTGCCAGCAGCACCGGGACAAGAGTCCCCCTCCACTTT. Its protein product is CASSTGTRVPLHF.

In this sample, this clone turned up once. The genes are TRBV5-1 and TRBJ2-5, with 14 bases that match TRBD2. CDR3 length equals 16 residues. Germline-derived CDR1 and CDR2 are SGHRS and YFSETQ. J gave up 3 bases and V 4 bases, and 5 bases lay outside the gene matches. In DNA, the CDR3 is TGCGCCAGCAGCGCCCTGACTAGCGGGGGGGAAGAGACCCAGTACTTC. Amino acid sequence: CASSALTSGGEETQYF. The variable domain in full, with the rest retrieved from reference TRBV5-1 and TRBJ2-5, is KAGVTQTPRYLIKTRGQQVTLSCSPISGHRSVSWYQQTPGQGLQFLFEYFSETQRNKGNFPGRFSGRQFSNSRSEMNVSTLELGDSALYLCASSALTSGGEETQYFGPGTRLLVL.